The clone carrying this TCR beta chain was counted between two and nine times. Its antigen is still unknown. The data were obtained in a study of beta chain features in type 1 diabetes. Germline CDR1 and CDR2: SGHRS and YFSETQ. The CDR3 contains 17 residues. V dropped 4 bases and J dropped 5; count of bases not matched to a gene: 16. All sorted populations exceeded 95% purity. The investigators reverse transcribed all of the isolated RNA, so they sequenced expressed TCRB transcripts. Sequencing was performed with immunoSEQ multiplex PCR; in TCRdb, only in-frame clones are kept and a portion is missing. The table has a few hundred thousand clones, 11% seen once; the top ten hold around 0.015%. Study-level points and caveats: Researchers report that Type 1 diabetes patients had moderately but significantly shorter TCRB CDR3s across all four CD4+ subsets.

This receptor was taken from a young man with type 1 diabetes. The chain is built from TRBV5-1 and TRBJ2-5; 8 bases fit TRBD2. Specimen: naive CD4+ T cells from blood. For the CDR3, the DNA is TGCGCCAGCAGCCCTCGGGAGGGCGGCCGGGCGGGGGAGACCCAGTACTTC. It encodes CASSPREGGRAGETQYF.